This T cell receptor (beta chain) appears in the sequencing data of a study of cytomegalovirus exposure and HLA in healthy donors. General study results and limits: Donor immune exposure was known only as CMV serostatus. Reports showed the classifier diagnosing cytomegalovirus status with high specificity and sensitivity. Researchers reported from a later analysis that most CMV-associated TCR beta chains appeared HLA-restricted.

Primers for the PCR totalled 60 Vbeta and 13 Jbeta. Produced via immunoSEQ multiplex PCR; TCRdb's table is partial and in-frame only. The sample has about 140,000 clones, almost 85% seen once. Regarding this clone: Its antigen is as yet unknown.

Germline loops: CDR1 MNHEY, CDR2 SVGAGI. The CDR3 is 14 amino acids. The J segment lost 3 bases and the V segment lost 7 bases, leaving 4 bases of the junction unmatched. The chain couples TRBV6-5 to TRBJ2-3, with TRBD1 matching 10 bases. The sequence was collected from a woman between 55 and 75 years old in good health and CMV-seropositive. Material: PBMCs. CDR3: CASTGTGETDTQYF. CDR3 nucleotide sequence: TGTGCCAGCACCGGGACAGGGGAGACAGATACGCAGTATTTT.